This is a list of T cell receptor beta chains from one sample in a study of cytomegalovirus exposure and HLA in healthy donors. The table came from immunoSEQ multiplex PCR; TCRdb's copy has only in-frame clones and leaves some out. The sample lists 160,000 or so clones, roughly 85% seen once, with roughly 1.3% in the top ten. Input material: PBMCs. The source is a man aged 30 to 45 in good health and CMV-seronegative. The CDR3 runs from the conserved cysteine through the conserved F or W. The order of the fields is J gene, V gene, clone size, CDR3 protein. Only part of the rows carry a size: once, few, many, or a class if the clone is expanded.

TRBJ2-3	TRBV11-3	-	CADSDSQTDTQYF
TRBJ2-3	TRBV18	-	CASSPPSIARGTDTQYF
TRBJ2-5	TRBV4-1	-	CASSSGTSGGETQYF
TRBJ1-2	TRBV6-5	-	CASSPGGKANYGYTF
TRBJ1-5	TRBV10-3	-	CAISEDRGGDNQPQHF
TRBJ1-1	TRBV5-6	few	CASSAGVLLNTEAFF
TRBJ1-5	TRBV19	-	CASRIGTGSIGQPQHF
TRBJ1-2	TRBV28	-	CASRLPGQGSYGYTF
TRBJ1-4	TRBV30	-	CAWTLSEKLFF
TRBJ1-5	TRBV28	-	CASTIRGTGGWAQHF
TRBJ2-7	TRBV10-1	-	CASSESRVPGEQYF
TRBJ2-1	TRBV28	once	CASSFVRGQLDEQFF
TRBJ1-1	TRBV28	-	CASSPPNGPALNTEAFF
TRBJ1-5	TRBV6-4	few	CASRNRDRGKYQPQHF
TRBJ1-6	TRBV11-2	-	CASSLERTHYNSPLHF
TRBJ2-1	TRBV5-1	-	CASSPPGLSNEQFF
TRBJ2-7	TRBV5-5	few	CASSLVPGGAYEQYF
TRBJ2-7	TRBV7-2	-	CASSLARGLAGEQYF
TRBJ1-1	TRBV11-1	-	CASSSLGRGRMNTEAFF
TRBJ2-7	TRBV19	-	CASSSDRGRSYEQYF
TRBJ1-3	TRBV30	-	CAYGGGNTIYF
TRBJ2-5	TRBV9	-	CASSRGLEQETQYF
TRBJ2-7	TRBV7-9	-	CASSPQGNEQYF
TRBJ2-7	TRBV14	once	CASSQDLRTGGNDEQYF